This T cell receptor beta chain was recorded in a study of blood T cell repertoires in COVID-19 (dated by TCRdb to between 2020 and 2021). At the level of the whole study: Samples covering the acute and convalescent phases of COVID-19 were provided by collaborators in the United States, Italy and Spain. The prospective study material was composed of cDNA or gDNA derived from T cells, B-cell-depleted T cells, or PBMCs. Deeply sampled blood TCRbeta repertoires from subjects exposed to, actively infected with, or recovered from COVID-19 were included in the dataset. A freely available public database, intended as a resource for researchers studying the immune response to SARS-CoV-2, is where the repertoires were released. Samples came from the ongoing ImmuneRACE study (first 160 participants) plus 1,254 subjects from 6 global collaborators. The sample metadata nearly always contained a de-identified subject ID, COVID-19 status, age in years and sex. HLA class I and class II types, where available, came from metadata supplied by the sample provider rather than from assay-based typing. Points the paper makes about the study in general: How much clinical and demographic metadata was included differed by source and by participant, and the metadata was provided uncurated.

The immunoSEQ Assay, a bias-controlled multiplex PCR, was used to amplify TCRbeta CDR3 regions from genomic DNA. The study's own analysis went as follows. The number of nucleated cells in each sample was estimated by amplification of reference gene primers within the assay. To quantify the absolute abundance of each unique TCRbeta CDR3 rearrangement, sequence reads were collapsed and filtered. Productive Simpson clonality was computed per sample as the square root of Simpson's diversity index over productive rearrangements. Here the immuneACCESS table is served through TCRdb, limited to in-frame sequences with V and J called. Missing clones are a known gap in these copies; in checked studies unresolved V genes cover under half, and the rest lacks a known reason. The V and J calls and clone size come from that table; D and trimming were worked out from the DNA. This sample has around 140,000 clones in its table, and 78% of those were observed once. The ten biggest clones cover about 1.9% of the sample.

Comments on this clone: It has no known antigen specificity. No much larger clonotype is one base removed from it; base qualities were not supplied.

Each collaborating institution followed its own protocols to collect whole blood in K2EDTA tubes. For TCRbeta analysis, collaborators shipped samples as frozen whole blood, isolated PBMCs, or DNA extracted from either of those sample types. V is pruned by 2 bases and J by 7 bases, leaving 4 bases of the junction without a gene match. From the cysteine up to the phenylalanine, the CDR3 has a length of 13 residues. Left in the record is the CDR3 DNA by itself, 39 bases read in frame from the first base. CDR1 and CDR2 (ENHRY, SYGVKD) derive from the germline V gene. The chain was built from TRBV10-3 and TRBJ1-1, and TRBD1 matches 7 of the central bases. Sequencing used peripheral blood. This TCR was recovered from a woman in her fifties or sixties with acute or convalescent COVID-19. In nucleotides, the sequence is TGTGCCATCAGTGAGGCAGGGGGTAGTGAAGCTTTCTTT. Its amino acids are CAISEAGGSEAFF.